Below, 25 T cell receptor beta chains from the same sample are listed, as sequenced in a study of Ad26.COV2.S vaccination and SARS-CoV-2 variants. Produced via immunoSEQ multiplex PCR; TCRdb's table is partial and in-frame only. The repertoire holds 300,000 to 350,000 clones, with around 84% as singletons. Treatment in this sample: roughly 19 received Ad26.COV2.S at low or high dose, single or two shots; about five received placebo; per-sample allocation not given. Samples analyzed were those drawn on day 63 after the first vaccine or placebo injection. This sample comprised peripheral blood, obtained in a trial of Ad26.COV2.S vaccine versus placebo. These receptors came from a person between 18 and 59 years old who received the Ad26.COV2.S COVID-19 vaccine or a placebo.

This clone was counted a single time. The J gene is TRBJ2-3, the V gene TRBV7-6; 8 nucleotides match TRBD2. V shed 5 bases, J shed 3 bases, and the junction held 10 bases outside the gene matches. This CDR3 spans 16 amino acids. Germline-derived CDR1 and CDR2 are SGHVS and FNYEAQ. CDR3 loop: CASSPTGGARTDTQYF. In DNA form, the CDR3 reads TGTGCCAGCAGCCCCACCGGGGGGGCCCGGACAGATACGCAGTATTTT.

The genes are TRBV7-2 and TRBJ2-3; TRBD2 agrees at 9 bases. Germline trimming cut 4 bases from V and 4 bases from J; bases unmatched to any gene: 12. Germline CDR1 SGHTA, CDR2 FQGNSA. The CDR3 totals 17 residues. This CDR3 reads CASSSSLAGVRADTQYF. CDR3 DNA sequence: TGTGCCAGCAGCTCCTCCTTAGCGGGGGTGAGGGCAGATACGCAGTATTTT.

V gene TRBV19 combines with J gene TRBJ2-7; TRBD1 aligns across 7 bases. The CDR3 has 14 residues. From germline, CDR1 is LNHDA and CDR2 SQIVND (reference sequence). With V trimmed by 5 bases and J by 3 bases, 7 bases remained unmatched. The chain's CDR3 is CASSSGDSRYEQYF. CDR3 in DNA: TGTGCCAGTAGTTCCGGGGACAGTCGCTACGAGCAGTACTTC.

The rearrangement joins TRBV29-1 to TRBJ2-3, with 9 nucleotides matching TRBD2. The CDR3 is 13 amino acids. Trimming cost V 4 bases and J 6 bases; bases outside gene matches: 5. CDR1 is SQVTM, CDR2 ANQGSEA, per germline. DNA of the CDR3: TGCAGCGTTGGTAGCGGGGGTGGGGATACGCAGTATTTT. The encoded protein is CSVGSGGGDTQYF.

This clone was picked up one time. Here the CDR3 DNA reads TGTGCCAGCAGCACCGACAGGGCTAGCACTGAAGCTTTCTTT. Residues: CASSTDRASTEAFF. The rearrangement links TRBV9 to TRBJ1-1, with TRBD1 matching over 7 bases. This CDR3 comprises 14 residues. Germline values: CDR1 SGDLS, CDR2 YYNGEE. V was pared by 4 bases and J by 4 bases, with 7 bases of the junction left unmatched.

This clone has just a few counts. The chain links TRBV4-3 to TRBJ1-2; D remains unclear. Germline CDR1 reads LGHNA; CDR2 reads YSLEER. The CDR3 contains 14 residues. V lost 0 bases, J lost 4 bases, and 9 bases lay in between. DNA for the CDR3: TGCGCCAGCAGCCAAGACCACACCTTCTATGGCTACACCTTC. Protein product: CASSQDHTFYGYTF.

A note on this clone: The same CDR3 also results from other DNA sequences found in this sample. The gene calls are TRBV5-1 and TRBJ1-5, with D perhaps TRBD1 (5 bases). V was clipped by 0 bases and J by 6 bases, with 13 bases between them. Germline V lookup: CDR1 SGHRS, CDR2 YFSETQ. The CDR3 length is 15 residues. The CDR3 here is CASSLDSGAGQPQHF. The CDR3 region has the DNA TGCGCCAGCAGCTTGGATTCCGGGGCGGGTCAGCCCCAGCATTTT.

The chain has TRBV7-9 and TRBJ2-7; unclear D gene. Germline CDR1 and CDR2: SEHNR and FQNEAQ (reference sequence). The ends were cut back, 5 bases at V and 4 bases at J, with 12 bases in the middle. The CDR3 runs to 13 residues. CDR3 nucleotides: TGTGCCAGCAGCCCACACCCGCCGTACGAGCAGTACTTC. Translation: CASSPHPPYEQYF.

For the CDR3, the DNA is TGTGCCAGCAGCCCCGGGACAAGAATTGAGCAGTTCTTC. Translating it yields CASSPGTRIEQFF. This chain links TRBV5-4 with TRBJ2-1; tentatively, D is TRBD1 (6 bases). Trimming stripped 4 bases from V and 9 bases from J, with 14 bases between. From germline, CDR1 is SGHNT and CDR2 YYREEE (reference sequence). The CDR3 extends over 13 amino acids. Full variable domain (remainder filled in from reference TRBV5-4 and TRBJ2-1): ETGVTQSPTHLIKTRGQQVTLRCSSQSGHNTVSWYQQALGQGPQFIFQYYREEENGRGNFPPRFSGLQFPNYSSELNVNALELDDSALYLCASSPGTRIEQFFGPGTRLTVL.

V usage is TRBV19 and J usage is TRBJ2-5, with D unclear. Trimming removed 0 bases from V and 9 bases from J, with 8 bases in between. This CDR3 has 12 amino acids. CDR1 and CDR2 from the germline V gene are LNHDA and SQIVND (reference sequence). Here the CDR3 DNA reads TGTGCCAGTAGTATAGATGGGCCCCCCCAGTACTTC. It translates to CASSIDGPPQYF.

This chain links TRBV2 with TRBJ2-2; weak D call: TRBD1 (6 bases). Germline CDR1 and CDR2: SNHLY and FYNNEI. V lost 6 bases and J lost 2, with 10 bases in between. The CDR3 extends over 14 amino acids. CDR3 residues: CASSQGFNTGELFF. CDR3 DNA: TGTGCCAGCAGCCAGGGGTTTAACACCGGGGAGCTGTTTTTT.

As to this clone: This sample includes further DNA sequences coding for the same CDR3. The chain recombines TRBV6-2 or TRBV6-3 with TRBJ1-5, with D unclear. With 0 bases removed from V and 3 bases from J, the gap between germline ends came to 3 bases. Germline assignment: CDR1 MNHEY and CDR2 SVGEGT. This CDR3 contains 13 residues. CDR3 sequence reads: CASSYSNNQPQHF. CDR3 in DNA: TGTGCCAGCAGTTACTCGAACAATCAGCCCCAGCATTTT.

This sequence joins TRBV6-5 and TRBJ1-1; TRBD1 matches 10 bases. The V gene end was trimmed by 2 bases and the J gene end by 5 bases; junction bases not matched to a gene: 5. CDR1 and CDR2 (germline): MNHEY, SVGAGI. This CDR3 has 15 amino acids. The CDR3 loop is CASSYGDRGQTEAFF. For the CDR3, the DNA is TGTGCCAGCAGTTACGGAGACAGGGGGCAGACTGAAGCTTTCTTT.

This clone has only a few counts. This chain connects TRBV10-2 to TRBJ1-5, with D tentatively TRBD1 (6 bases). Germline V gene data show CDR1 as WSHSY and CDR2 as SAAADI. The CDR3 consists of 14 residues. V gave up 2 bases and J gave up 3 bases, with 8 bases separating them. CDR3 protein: CASSETGYNQPQHF. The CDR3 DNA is TGCGCCAGCAGTGAGACAGGGTACAATCAGCCCCAGCATTTT.

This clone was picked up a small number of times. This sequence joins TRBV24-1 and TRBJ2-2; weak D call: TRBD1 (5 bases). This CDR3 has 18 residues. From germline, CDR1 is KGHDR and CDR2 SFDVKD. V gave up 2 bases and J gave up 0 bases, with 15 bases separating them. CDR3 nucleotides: TGTGCCACCAGTGATTCCCAGGCAGGGTTTACGAACACCGGGGAGCTGTTTTTT. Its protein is CATSDSQAGFTNTGELFF.

CDR3 loop: CASRRTGGTYEQYF. CDR3 coding DNA: TGTGCCAGCAGGCGGACGGGCGGGACCTACGAGCAGTACTTC. The rearrangement uses TRBV14 and TRBJ2-7; a possible D gene is TRBD2 (6 bases). CDR1 is SGHDN and CDR2 is FVKESK in the germline V gene. With 6 bases removed from V and 2 bases from J, the gap between germline ends came to 14 bases. This CDR3 spans 14 amino acids. The entire variable domain, with the rest obtained from reference TRBV14 and TRBJ2-7, is as follows: EAGVTQFPSHSVIEKGQTVTLRCDPISGHDNLYWYRRVMGKEIKFLLHFVKESKQDESGMPNNRFLAERTGGTYSTLKVQPAELEDSGVYFCASRRTGGTYEQYFGPGTRLTVT.

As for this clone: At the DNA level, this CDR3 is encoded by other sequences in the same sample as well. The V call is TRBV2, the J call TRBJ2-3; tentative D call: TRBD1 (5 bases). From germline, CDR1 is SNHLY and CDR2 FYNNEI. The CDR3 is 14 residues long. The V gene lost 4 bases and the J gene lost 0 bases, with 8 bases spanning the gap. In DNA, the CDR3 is TGTGCCAGCAGTGCCAGGGCTAGCACAGATACGCAGTATTTT. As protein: CASSARASTDTQYF.

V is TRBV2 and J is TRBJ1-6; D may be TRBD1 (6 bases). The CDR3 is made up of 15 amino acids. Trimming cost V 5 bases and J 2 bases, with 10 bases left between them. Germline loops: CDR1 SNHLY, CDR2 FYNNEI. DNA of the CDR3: TGTGCCAGCAGTAGGGGGGAAACCTATAATTCACCCCTCCACTTT. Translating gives CASSRGETYNSPLHF.

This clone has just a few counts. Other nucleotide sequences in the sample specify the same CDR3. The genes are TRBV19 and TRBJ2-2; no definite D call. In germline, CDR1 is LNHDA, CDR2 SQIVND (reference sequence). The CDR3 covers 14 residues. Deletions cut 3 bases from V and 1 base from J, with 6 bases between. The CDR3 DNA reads TGTGCCAGTAGTATGTCGGGGAACACCGGGGAGCTGTTTTTT. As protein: CASSMSGNTGELFF.

The CDR3 nucleotides read TGTGCCAGCAGTGACTCTAGCGGGGACCCCAATGAGCAGTTCTTC. Encoded protein: CASSDSSGDPNEQFF. The V gene is TRBV6-4, the J gene TRBJ2-1, with 8 bases fitting TRBD2. The CDR3 loop spans 15 amino acids. With 0 bases clipped from V and 6 bases from J, the junction kept 4 bases outside the gene matches. The V gene's germline CDR1 is MRHNA and CDR2 SNTAGT.

The CDR3 DNA follows: TGCAGTGCTAGACCAGGCTACGAGCAGTACTTC. Amino acid sequence: CSARPGYEQYF. The V gene is TRBV20-1, the J gene TRBJ2-7; D is ambiguous. The germline V and J ends were trimmed by 2 bases and 3 bases, with 5 bases remaining between them. This CDR3 has 11 residues. CDR1 is DFQATT, CDR2 SNEGSKA, per germline (reference sequence).

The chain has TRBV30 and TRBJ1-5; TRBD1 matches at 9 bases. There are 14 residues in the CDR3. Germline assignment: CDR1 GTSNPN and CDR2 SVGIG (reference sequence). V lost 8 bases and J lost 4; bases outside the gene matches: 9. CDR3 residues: CAPPGQGINQPQHF. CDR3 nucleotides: TGTGCCCCCCCGGGACAGGGAATAAATCAGCCCCAGCATTTT.

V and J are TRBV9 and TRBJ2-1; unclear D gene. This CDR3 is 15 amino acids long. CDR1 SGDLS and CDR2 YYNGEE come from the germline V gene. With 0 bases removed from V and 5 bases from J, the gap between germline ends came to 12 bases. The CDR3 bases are TGTGCCAGCAGCGTAGGCGCTCAGGCGGACAATGAGCAGTTCTTC. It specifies CASSVGAQADNEQFF.

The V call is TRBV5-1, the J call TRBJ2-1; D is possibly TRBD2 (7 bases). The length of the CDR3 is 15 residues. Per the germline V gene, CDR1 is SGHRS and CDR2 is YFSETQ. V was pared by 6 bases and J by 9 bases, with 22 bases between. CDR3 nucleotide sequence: TGCGCCAGCACCCTGGAGGGGGGGGCCGACTTTGAGCAGTTCTTC. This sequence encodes CASTLEGGADFEQFF.

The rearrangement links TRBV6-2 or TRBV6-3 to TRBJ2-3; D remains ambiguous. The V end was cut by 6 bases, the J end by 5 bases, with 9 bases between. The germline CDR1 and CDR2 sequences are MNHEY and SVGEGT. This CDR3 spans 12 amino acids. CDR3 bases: TGTGCCAGCAGCATTACCGGAGATACGCAGTATTTT. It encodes CASSITGDTQYF.